This T cell receptor beta chain was recovered during a study of blood T cell repertoires in COVID-19. The CDR3 runs to 13 residues. Germline CDR1 is SGHTA and CDR2 is FQGTGA. Trimming took off 3 bases at V and 5 bases at J, with 10 bases between the two ends. Profiled with immunoSEQ multiplex PCR; TCRdb holds only in-frame clones, not every one. The sample includes roughly 250,000 clones, roughly 80% of them seen just once. Only one count was recorded for this clone. Material: peripheral blood. The chain has TRBV7-3 and TRBJ2-5; no firm D call. The receptor was derived from a woman in her thirties or forties with active or convalescent COVID-19. In nucleotides, the CDR3 is TGTGCCAGCAGCTTTAAAGAGCGCGAGACCCAGTACTTC. Amino acids: CASSFKERETQYF.